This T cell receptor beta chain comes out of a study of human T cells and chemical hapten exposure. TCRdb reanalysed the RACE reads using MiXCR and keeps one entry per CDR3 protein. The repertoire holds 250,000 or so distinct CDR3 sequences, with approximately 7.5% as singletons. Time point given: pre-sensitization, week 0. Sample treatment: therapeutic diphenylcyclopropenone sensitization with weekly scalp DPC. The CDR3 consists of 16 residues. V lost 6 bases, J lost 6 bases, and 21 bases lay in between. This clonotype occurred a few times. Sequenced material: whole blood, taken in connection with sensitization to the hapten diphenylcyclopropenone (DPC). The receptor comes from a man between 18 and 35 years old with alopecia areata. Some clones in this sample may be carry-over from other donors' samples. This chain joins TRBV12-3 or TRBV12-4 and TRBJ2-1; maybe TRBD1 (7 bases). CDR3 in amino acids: CASRGPKGARGNEQFF. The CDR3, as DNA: TGTGCCAGCAGAGGACCTAAGGGGGCGCGGGGCAATGAGCAGTTCTTC.